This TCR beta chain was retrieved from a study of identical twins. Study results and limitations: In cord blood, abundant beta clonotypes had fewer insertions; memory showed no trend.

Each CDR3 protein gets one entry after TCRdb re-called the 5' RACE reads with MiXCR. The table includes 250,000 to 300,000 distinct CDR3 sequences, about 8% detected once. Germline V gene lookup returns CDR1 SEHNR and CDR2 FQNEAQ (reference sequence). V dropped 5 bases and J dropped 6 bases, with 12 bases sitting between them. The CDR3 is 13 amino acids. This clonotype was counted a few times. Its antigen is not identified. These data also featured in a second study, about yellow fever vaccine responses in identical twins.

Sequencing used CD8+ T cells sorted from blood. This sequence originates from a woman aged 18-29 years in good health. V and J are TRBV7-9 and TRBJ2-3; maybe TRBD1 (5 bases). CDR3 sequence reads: CASSLGPRDTQYF. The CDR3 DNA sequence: TGTGCCAGCAGCCTGGGGCCCCGGGATACGCAGTATTTT.